This TCR beta chain was observed in a study of T cell repertoires in cytomegalovirus infection. Regarding the study as a whole: In two of eight donors, the top clonotype was HLA-C-restricted CMV-specific.

Germline V lookup: CDR1 SGHNT, CDR2 YYREEE (reference sequence). This CDR3 has 15 residues. J gave up 8 bases and V 2 bases, and 9 bases lay outside the gene matches. Concerning this clonotype itself: Its antigen remains unknown.

TCRdb analysed the reads with MiXCR anew, one entry per CDR3 protein. Of roughly 920,000 distinct CDR3 sequences listed, roughly 31% are singletons. This receptor was obtained from a human donor in good health (CMV status not recorded). Some clones in this sample may be carry-over from other donors' samples. Source: cultured CD8+ T cells from PBMCs, taken from culture after CMV antigen stimulation. The J gene is TRBJ2-1, the V gene TRBV5-4; 8 nucleotides line up with TRBD2. As DNA, the CDR3 is TGTGCCAGCAGCTTCGCCGGGGGGGCCTGGGATGAGCAGTTCTTC. Translation gives CASSFAGGAWDEQFF. Drawing the rest from reference TRBV5-4 and TRBJ2-1, the complete variable domain is ETGVTQSPTHLIKTRGQQVTLRCSSQSGHNTVSWYQQALGQGPQFIFQYYREEENGRGNFPPRFSGLQFPNYSSELNVNALELDDSALYLCASSFAGGAWDEQFFGPGTRLTVL.